Sequencing of this T cell receptor (beta chain) was carried out in a study of response to subunit inactivated influenza vaccine. TCRdb analysed the RT-PCR reads with MiXCR anew, one entry per CDR3 protein. The repertoire holds about 540,000 distinct CDR3 sequences, with roughly a quarter as singletons. CDR3 length: 14 residues. CDR1 SGHRS and CDR2 YFSETQ come from the germline V gene. The ends were cut back, 0 bases at V and 1 base at J, with 6 bases in the middle. At least ten counts were recorded for this clonotype. These data were also reused for a study on T cells expressing NK-cell markers. That source reports: Production of TCR beta cDNA relied on 5'RACE template switching with UMIs. Eight donors were sequenced, seven testing HCMV-seropositive and one testing seronegative. Dominant NKG2C+ clonotype frequencies of about 1.0-7.0% of CD8+ T cells were measured in about six donors. Expanded NKG2C+ T cell clones had unclear HCMV specificity.

V usage is TRBV5-1 and J usage is TRBJ2-3, with D hard to call. Sequenced material: CD4+ T cells sorted from PBMCs, taken 11 to 12 days after vaccination. The sequence came from a middle-aged man who received an inactivated influenza vaccine. The CDR3 reads CASSLDSGTDTQYF. The CDR3 bases are TGCGCCAGCAGCTTGGACAGCGGCACAGATACGCAGTATTTT.